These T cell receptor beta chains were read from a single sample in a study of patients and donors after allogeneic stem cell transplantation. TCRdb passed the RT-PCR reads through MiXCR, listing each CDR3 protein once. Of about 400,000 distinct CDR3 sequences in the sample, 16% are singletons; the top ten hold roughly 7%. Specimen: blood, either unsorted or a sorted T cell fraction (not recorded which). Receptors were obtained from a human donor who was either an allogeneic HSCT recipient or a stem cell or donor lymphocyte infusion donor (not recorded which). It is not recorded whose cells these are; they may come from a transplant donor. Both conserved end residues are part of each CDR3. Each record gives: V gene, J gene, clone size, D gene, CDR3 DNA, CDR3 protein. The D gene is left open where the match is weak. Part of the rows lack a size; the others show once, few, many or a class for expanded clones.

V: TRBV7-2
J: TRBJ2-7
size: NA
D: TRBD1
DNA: TGTGCCAGCAGCTTAGTAGGACAGGGGGCGTACGAGCAGTACTTC
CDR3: CASSLVGQGAYEQYF

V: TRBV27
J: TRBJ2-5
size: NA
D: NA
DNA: TGTGCCAGCAGGAGAGCGGGCCCCGGAAGGGAGACCCAGTACTTC
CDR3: CASRRAGPGRETQYF

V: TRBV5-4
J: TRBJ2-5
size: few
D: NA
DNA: TGTGCCAGCAGCGATCCAAAGTCTCCGGGACGGCCGAAAGAGACCCAGTACTTC
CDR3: CASSDPKSPGRPKETQYF

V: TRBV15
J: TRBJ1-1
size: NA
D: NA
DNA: TGTGCCACCAGCAAGGGGGTAGAAGCTTTCTTT
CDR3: CATSKGVEAFF

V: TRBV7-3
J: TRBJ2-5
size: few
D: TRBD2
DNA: TGTGCCAGCAGCTTAAGTGGGAGGGCCGAAGAGACCCAGTACTTC
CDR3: CASSLSGRAEETQYF

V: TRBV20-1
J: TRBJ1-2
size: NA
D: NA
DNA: TGCAGTGCCTCCTCCCGGGGCTTCTTCTATGGCTACACCTTC
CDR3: CSASSRGFFYGYTF

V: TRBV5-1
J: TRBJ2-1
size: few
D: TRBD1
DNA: TGCGCCAGCAGGGCTACAGGGGAGTCCTACAATGAGCAGTTCTTC
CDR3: CASRATGESYNEQFF

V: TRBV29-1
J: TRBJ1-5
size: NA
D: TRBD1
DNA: TGCAGCGTTCATACAGGGGGGGATCAGCCCCAGCATTTT
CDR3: CSVHTGGDQPQHF

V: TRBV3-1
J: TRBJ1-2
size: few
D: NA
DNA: TGTGCCAGCAGCCCGAATAGGGGAGGGGGAAGCTACACCTTC
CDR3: CASSPNRGGGSYTF

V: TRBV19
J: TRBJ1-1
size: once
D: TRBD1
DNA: TGTGCCAGTAGTTCGGGGACAGACACTGAAGCTTTCTTT
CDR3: CASSSGTDTEAFF

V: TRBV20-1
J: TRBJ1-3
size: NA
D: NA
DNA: TGCAGTGCTCTTGACAGGCACTCTGGAAACACCATATATTTT
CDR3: CSALDRHSGNTIYF

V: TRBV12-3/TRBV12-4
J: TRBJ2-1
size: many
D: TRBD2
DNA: TGTGCCAGCAGGACTAGCGGCTTGTACAATGAGCAGTTCTTC
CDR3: CASRTSGLYNEQFF

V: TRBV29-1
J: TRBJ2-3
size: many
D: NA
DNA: TGCAGCGTTCAGGCTGGGGTCACAGATACGCAGTATTTT
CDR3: CSVQAGVTDTQYF

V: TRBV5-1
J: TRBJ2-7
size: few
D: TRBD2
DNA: TGCGCCAGCAGCCCCAAAACTAGCGGGGGGTCCTACGAGCAGTACTTC
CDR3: CASSPKTSGGSYEQYF

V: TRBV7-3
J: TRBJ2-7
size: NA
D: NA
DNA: TGTGCCAGCAGCTTTAGGATGTCGGCCTACGAGCAGTACTTC
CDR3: CASSFRMSAYEQYF

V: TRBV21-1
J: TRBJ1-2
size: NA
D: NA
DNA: TGTGCCAGCAGCACGAGATGGGACAGGGAGAACTATGGCTACACCTTC
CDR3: CASSTRWDRENYGYTF

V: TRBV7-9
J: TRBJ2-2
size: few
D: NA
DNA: TGTGCCAGCAGCCCCAGGGGGGCCGGGGAGCTGTTTTTT
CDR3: CASSPRGAGELFF

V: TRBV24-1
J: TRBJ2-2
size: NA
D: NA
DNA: TGTGCCACCAGTGAAGGCAACAGGGTTCGCACCGGGGAGCTGTTTTTT
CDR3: CATSEGNRVRTGELFF

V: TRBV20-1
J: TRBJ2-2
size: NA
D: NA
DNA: TGCAGTGCTAAATCGACCGATACCGGGGAGCTGTTTTTT
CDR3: CSAKSTDTGELFF

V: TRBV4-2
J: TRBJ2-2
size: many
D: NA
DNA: TGTGCCAGCAGCCCAAGATCCTTAAAGAACACCGGGGAGCTGTTTTTT
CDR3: CASSPRSLKNTGELFF

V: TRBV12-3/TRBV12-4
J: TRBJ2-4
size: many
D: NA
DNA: TGTGCCACCGGATTTACCAAAAACATTCAGTACTTC
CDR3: CATGFTKNIQYF

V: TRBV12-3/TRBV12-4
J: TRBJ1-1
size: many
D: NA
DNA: TGTGCCAGCAGCCTCCTCCATTTGGGTAGAATGAACACTGAAGCTTTCTTT
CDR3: CASSLLHLGRMNTEAFF

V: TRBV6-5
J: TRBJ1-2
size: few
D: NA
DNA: TGTGCCACCCGACGCGGAGGCTACACCTTC
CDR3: CATRRGGYTF

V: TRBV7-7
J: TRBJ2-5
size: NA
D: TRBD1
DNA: TGTGCTAGCAGCCCTGCGTCTCATCCGGGACAGGGGTCCCAGTACTTC
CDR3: CASSPASHPGQGSQYF

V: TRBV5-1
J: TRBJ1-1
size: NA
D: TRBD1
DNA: TGCGCCAGCAGCTTGGAGGGCAGGGGGCACACTGAAGCTTTCTTT
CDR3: CASSLEGRGHTEAFF

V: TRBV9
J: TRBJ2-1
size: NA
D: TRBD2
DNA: TGTGCCAGCAAGGACCTTACGGGAGGTCCACTAGCCTTC
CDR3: CASKDLTGGPLAF

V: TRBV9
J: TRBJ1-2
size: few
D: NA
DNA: TGTGCCAGCAGCGGGGACAAGATCTATGGCTACACCTTC
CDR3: CASSGDKIYGYTF

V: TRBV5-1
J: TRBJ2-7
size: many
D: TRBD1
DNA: TGCGCCAGCAGCGGACCCGGGACAGAGAGCTACGAGCAGTACTTC
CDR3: CASSGPGTESYEQYF

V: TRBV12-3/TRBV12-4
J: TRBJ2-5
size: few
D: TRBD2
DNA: TGTGCCAGCACCAGGACTAGCGGGGTGGAGACCCAGTACTTC
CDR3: CASTRTSGVETQYF

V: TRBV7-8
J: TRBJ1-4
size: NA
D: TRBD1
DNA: TGTGCCAGCAGCGAACACCGGGACAGGGTTAATGAAAAACTGTTTTTT
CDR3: CASSEHRDRVNEKLFF

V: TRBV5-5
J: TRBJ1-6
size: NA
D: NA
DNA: TGTGCCAGCAGCTTAGAGGGATCCAAGAATTCACCCCTCCACTTT
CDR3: CASSLEGSKNSPLHF

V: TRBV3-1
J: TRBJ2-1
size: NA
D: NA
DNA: TGTGCCAGCAGCCAAGTTGAACGACCCCACAATGAGCAGTTCTTC
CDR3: CASSQVERPHNEQFF

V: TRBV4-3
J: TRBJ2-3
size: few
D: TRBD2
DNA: TGCGCCAGCAGCCGGAGGCGGGGAGGGACAGATACGCAGTATTTT
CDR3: CASSRRRGGTDTQYF

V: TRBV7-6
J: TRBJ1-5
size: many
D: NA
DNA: TGTGCCAGCAGCTTGGTGGCAGGGGACCAGCCCCAGCATTTT
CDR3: CASSLVAGDQPQHF

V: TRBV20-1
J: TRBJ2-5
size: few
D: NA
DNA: TGCAGTGCTAGTCCCCACAAGGGGAAAGAGACCCAGTACTTC
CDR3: CSASPHKGKETQYF

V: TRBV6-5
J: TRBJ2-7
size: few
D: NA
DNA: TGTGCCAGCAGTTACGGTGTCGGCACCTACGAGCAGTACTTC
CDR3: CASSYGVGTYEQYF

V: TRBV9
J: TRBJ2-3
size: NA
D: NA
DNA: TGTGCCAGCAGCGTAAGGGTGGGGGATAGCACAGATACGCAGTATTTT
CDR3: CASSVRVGDSTDTQYF

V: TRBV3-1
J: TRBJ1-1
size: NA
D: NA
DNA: TGTGCCAGCAGCCGAAAGTCACGTAACACTGAAGCTTTCTTT
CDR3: CASSRKSRNTEAFF

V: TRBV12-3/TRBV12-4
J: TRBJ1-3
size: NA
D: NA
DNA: TGTGCCAGCAGTTTAATTAGAAACACCATATATTTT
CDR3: CASSLIRNTIYF

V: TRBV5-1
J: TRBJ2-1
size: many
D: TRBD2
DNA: TGCGCCAGCAGCCCCCTTAGCGGGAGGCGAGGTAGTGAGCAGTTCTTC
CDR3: CASSPLSGRRGSEQFF

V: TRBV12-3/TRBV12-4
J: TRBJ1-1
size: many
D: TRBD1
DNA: TGTGCCAGCAGTTCCCGACAGGGGTGGTACATGAACACTGAAGCTTTCTTT
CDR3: CASSSRQGWYMNTEAFF

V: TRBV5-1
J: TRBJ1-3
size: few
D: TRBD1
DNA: TGCGCCAGCAGCTTGGAAGGGACAGCTAGATACTCTGGAAACACCATATATTTT
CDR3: CASSLEGTARYSGNTIYF

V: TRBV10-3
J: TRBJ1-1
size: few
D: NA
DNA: TGTGCCATCAGGCCGGAGAACACTGAAGCTTTCTTT
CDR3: CAIRPENTEAFF

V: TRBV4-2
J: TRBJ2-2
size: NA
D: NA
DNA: TGTGCCAGCAGCCAAGATGAGAGGGACGGGGAGCTGTTTTTT
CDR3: CASSQDERDGELFF

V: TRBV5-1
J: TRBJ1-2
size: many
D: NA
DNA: TGCGCCAGCAGCCCTGACAGACCCCTTTATGGCTACACCTTC
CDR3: CASSPDRPLYGYTF

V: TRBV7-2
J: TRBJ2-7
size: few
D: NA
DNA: TGTGCCAGCAGCTTTGAACTGACGGTTGTCAACGAGCAGTACTTC
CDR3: CASSFELTVVNEQYF

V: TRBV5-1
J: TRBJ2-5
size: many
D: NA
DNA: TGCGCCAGCAGCTTGGAGACCCCAGGAGAGACCCAGTACTTC
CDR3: CASSLETPGETQYF

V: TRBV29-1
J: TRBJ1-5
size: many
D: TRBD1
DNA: TGCAGCGTTCAACAGGGGCGGAATCAGCCCCAGCATTTT
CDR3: CSVQQGRNQPQHF

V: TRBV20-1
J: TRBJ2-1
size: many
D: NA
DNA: TGCAGTGCTAGACCTGACTGGCGGGGGCAGGATGAGCAGTTCTTC
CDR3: CSARPDWRGQDEQFF

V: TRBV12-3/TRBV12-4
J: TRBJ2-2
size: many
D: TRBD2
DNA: TGTGCCAGCAGCCCTAGCGGTCCGAACACCGGGGAGCTGTTTTTT
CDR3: CASSPSGPNTGELFF

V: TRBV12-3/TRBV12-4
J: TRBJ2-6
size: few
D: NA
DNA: TGTGCCAGCATCAGGGCTGGGGCCAACGTCCTGACTTTC
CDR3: CASIRAGANVLTF

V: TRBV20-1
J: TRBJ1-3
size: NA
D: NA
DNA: TGCAGTGCTAGCGTCGGATTCTCTGGAAACACCATATATTTT
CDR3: CSASVGFSGNTIYF

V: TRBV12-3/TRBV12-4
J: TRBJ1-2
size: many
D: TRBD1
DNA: TGTGCCAGCAGTTACCTCCGGGACAGGGGGACTAACTATGGCTACACCTTC
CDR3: CASSYLRDRGTNYGYTF

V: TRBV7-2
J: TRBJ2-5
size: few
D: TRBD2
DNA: TGTGCCAGCAGCTTTCGGTCGGGAGGTCCGGAGACCCAGTACTTC
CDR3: CASSFRSGGPETQYF

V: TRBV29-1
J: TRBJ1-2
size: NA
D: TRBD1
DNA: TGCAGCGTCGGGACAGGGAACAACTATGGCTACACCTTC
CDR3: CSVGTGNNYGYTF

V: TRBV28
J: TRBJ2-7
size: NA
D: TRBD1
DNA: TGTGCCAGCAGCCTAATAGTAGGGACAGTTCCCTACGAGCAGTACTTC
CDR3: CASSLIVGTVPYEQYF

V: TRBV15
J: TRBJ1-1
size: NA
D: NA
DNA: TGTGCCACCAGCAGTCCTGGGGGTTCCACTGAAGCTTTCTTT
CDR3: CATSSPGGSTEAFF

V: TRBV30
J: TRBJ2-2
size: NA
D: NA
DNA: TGTGCCTGGAGTCCGTACCGAGATTTCAGTGGTCGATCCGGGGAGCTGTTTTTT
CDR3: CAWSPYRDFSGRSGELFF

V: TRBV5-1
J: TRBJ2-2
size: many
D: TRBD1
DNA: TGCGCCAGCAGCTTCGGGACAGCGAACACCGGGGAGCTGTTTTTT
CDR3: CASSFGTANTGELFF

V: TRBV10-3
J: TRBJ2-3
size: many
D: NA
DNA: TGTGCCATCAGTGGTCGGAGGGGGAGCACAGATACGCAGTATTTT
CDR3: CAISGRRGSTDTQYF